This T cell receptor (beta chain) was profiled in a study of blood T cell repertoires in COVID-19. In the study overall: The samples span acute and convalescent COVID-19 from the United States, Italy and Spain.

The assay was immunoSEQ multiplex PCR, and TCRdb's table has in-frame clones only and misses some. The sample has some 260,000 clones; 70% to 90% are singletons. Germline V gene sequence: CDR1 SGHRS, CDR2 YFSETQ. With 2 bases removed from V and 4 bases from J, the gap between germline ends came to 9 bases. The CDR3 is made up of 14 amino acids. Study members were between about 18 and 95 years old and lived in about two dozen US regions. The receptor comes from a man in his forties who had recovered from COVID-19. Source material: PBMCs or T cells enriched from blood (not recorded which). V gene TRBV5-1 combines with J gene TRBJ2-2; perhaps TRBD1 as D (5 bases). The CDR3 reads CASSLGHSTGELFF. For the CDR3, the DNA is TGCGCCAGCAGCTTAGGACACAGCACCGGGGAGCTGTTTTTT.